The rows below give T cell receptor beta chains drawn from one sample of a study of T-cell reconstitution after alpha-beta-depleted transplantation in children. TCRdb used MiXCR to reprocess the PCR reads, holding one entry per CDR3 protein. Of around 110,000 distinct CDR3 sequences listed, 10% are singletons. The input for sequencing was PBMCs, taken before TCRalphabeta/CD19-depleted stem cell transplant. The receptor set was obtained from a boy aged 2 to 10 with acute lymphoblastic leukemia, due to receive a stem cell transplant. The CDR3 runs from the conserved cysteine through the conserved F or W. D genes are given only for firm matches. Some rows have no size entry. The others give once, few or many, or a class for an expanded clone.

D gene,clone size,J gene,V gene,CDR3 length,CDR3 protein,CDR3 DNA
NA,few,TRBJ1-1,TRBV14,12,CASSQDYTGVQF,TGTGCCAGCAGCCAAGATTACACCGGCGTCCAATTT
NA,few,TRBJ2-1,TRBV20-1,14,CSAVKVLSHNEQFF,TGCAGTGCCGTAAAAGTCTTAAGTCACAATGAGCAGTTCTTC
TRBD2,few,TRBJ2-5,TRBV7-7,15,CASSLGGLAMETQYF,TGTGCTAGCAGCTTAGGGGGACTAGCGATGGAGACCCAGTACTTC
NA,NA,TRBJ2-2,TRBV29-1,13,CSTSSRANGELFF,TGCAGCACCTCGTCTAGGGCTAACGGGGAGCTGTTTTTT
TRBD1,few,TRBJ1-2,TRBV30,16,CAWRKTGTASNYGYTF,TGTGCCTGGAGGAAAACCGGGACAGCGTCTAACTATGGCTACACCTTC
NA,few,TRBJ2-5,TRBV6-2/TRBV6-3,15,CASSYGGLIKETQYF,TGTGCCAGCAGTTACGGGGGACTCATCAAAGAGACCCAGTACTTC
TRBD2,few,TRBJ2-2,TRBV6-1,15,CASRPQLAGAGELFF,TGTGCCAGCAGACCCCAGCTAGCGGGAGCCGGGGAGCTGTTTTTT
NA,few,TRBJ2-3,TRBV6-5,12,CASSQPPAAQYF,TGTGCCAGCAGTCAGCCCCCCGCTGCGCAGTATTTT
NA,NA,TRBJ2-1,TRBV20-1,16,CSARTPLAFPYNEQFF,TGCAGTGCTAGAACCCCGCTAGCGTTCCCCTACAATGAGCAGTTCTTC
TRBD2,many,TRBJ2-1,TRBV7-6,17,CASSLGSTSGRHTEQFF,TGTGCCAGCAGCTTAGGTTCGACTAGCGGGAGACATACTGAGCAGTTCTTC
NA,few,TRBJ1-1,TRBV16,15,CASSQRGVMNTEAFF,TGTGCCAGCAGCCAAAGGGGGGTAATGAACACTGAAGCTTTCTTT
NA,few,TRBJ2-7,TRBV29-1,12,CSAKTHTYEQYF,TGCAGCGCCAAGACGCACACCTACGAGCAGTACTTC
NA,many,TRBJ1-5,TRBV12-3/TRBV12-4,16,CASSSDRLYSNQPQHF,TGTGCCAGCAGTTCCGACAGGCTTTATAGCAATCAGCCCCAGCATTTT